Listed below are T cell receptor beta chains from one sample, sequenced in a study of blood T cell repertoires in COVID-19. This table comes from immunoSEQ multiplex PCR, and its TCRdb copy is limited to in-frame clones, with some not included. The top ten hold around 14% of the sample, which has some 140,000 clones, roughly 76% seen once. Specimen: peripheral blood. The receptors originated from a man older than 75 with acute or convalescent COVID-19. Both conserved end residues are part of each CDR3. Each record gives: V gene, J gene, CDR3 length, D gene, clone size, CDR3 DNA, CDR3 protein. A D gene is named only where the DNA matches it firmly. Size is omitted from some rows. Given values are once, few, many or a class for expanded clones.

TRBV6-4,TRBJ2-2,17,.,few,TGTGCCAGCAGTGACTGGAAGCAGGGGGGCAACACCGGGGAGCTGTTTTTT,CASSDWKQGGNTGELFF
TRBV7-2,TRBJ1-6,13,.,.,TGTGCCAGCAGCTCTGAACGGGATTCACCCCTCCACTTT,CASSSERDSPLHF
TRBV28,TRBJ2-1,15,TRBD2,.,TGTGCCAGCAAAGGAGGGGGACTAGCGGCAAATGAGCAGTTCTTC,CASKGGGLAANEQFF
TRBV6-5,TRBJ1-5,13,.,.,TGTGCCAGCAGCAACGACTTGATTCAGCCCCAGCATTTT,CASSNDLIQPQHF
TRBV6-5,TRBJ2-5,14,TRBD1,few,TGTGCCAGCAACCCGGACAGGGGACAAGAGACCCAGTACTTC,CASNPDRGQETQYF
TRBV4-2,TRBJ1-5,18,.,few,TGTGCCAGCAGCCAAGACCTTATTTGGGGGGATAGCAATCAGCCCCAGCATTTT,CASSQDLIWGDSNQPQHF
TRBV5-1,TRBJ1-5,14,.,once,TGCGCCAGCAGCTTGTCACAGGGCTTTCAGCCCCAGCATTTT,CASSLSQGFQPQHF
TRBV19,TRBJ2-2,17,TRBD2,.,TGTGCCAGTAGTTTCTCCCGGGCGAGGGACTACTACGGGGAGCTGTTTTTT,CASSFSRARDYYGELFF
TRBV27,TRBJ2-2,14,TRBD1,.,TGTGCCAGCATCCGACAGGGGGCGGGCGGGGAGCTGTTTTTT,CASIRQGAGGELFF
TRBV7-3,TRBJ1-2,13,.,.,TGTGCCAGCAGCTTACGTGGGGGCCATGGCTACACCTTC,CASSLRGGHGYTF
TRBV7-9,TRBJ2-1,16,TRBD2,.,TGTGCCAGCAGCTTAAGACTAGCGGGGTACTACAATGAGCAGTTCTTC,CASSLRLAGYYNEQFF
TRBV28,TRBJ1-1,14,TRBD1,once,TGTGCCAGCAGTTCGACAGGGGGTATAACTGAAGCTTTCTTT,CASSSTGGITEAFF
TRBV5-4,TRBJ2-5,14,.,.,TGTGCCAGCAGCCCGGTGGGGCCCCAAGAGACCCAGTACTTC,CASSPVGPQETQYF
TRBV20-1,TRBJ1-1,11,.,.,TGCAGTGCTGTGCGGAGCACTGAAGCTTTCTTT,CSAVRSTEAFF
TRBV24-1,TRBJ2-5,17,TRBD1,.,TGTGCCACCAGTGACCCTGACAGGGATTTTCACCAAGAGACCCAGTACTTC,CATSDPDRDFHQETQYF
TRBV29-1,TRBJ1-1,13,.,.,TGCAGCGTTTTGCTCCAGGCGAACACTGAAGCTTTCTTT,CSVLLQANTEAFF
TRBV4-3,TRBJ2-3,16,.,.,TGCGCCAGCCAAGCCCGTAGGGGGTCCCTCGGGGATACGCAGTATTTT,CASQARRGSLGDTQYF
TRBV5-1,TRBJ2-7,13,TRBD1,.,TGCGCCAGCAGTGGGACAGGGCCCTACGAGCAGTACTTC,CASSGTGPYEQYF
TRBV3-1/TRBV3-2,TRBJ2-5,13,.,.,TGTGCCAGCAGCCAACTAACTCAAGAGACCCAGTACTTC,CASSQLTQETQYF
TRBV4-1,TRBJ1-1,14,.,.,TGCGCCAGCAGAATGACAGATATGAACACTGAAGCTTTCTTT,CASRMTDMNTEAFF
TRBV2,TRBJ1-5,15,.,once,TGTGCCAGCAGTGACGGAACTAACAGCAATCAGCCCCAGCATTTT,CASSDGTNSNQPQHF
TRBV6-2/TRBV6-3,TRBJ1-4,14,.,.,TGTGCCAGCAGGCCTTCGGGGGTGGATGAAAAACTGTTTTTT,CASRPSGVDEKLFF
TRBV20-1,TRBJ2-2,15,.,.,TGCAGTGCAAGTCTTGGCGGGGGCACGACCGGGGAGCTGTTTTTT,CSASLGGGTTGELFF
TRBV30,TRBJ1-1,15,.,.,TGTGCCTGGAGTGCGTCAGGGGCCAGGAACACTGAAGCTTTCTTT,CAWSASGARNTEAFF
TRBV5-1,TRBJ2-5,14,.,.,TGCGCCAGCAGCTTAAGCGAAAGCCAAGAGACCCAGTACTTC,CASSLSESQETQYF
TRBV28,TRBJ2-7,12,.,.,TGTGCCAGCAGTCCGGGGAACTACGAGCAGTACTTC,CASSPGNYEQYF
TRBV7-2,TRBJ2-2,16,TRBD1,.,TGTGCCAGCAGACCCGGGACAGGGGCTGCAACCGGGGAGCTGTTTTTT,CASRPGTGAATGELFF
TRBV7-9,TRBJ2-3,16,TRBD2,many,TGTGCCAGCAGCTCCTCTCTTAGCGGGGGGGGCGATACGCAGTATTTT,CASSSSLSGGGDTQYF
TRBV28,TRBJ2-7,16,TRBD2,.,TGTGCCAGCAGTTTATTCCCTAGCGGGGCGTACTACGAGCAGTACTTC,CASSLFPSGAYYEQYF
TRBV12-3/TRBV12-4,TRBJ1-1,12,.,.,TGTGCCAGCAGCCCCCCCGACACTGAAGCTTTCTTT,CASSPPDTEAFF
TRBV6-5,TRBJ2-1,15,TRBD1,once,TGTGCCAGCAGTTACTCGAGGGGGCTCTACAATGAGCAGTTCTTC,CASSYSRGLYNEQFF
TRBV5-1,TRBJ2-1,18,TRBD2,.,TGCGCCAGCAGCTTGACCTCTAGTCGGACTAGCGGGGACAATGAGCAGTTCTTC,CASSLTSSRTSGDNEQFF
TRBV2,TRBJ1-4,14,.,.,TGTGCCAGCAGTGATGAGGGAACTAATGAAAAACTGTTTTTT,CASSDEGTNEKLFF